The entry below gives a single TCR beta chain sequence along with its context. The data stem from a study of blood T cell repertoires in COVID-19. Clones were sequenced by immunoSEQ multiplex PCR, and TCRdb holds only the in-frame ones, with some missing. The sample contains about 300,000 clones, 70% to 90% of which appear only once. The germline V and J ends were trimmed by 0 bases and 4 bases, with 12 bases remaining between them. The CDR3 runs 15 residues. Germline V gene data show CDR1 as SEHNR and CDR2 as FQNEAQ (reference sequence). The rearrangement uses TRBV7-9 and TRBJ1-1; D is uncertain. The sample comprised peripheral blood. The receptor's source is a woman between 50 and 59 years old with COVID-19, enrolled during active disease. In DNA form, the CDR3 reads TGTGCCAGCAGCTTAGCGAGCGGGGTGAGCACTGAAGCTTTCTTT. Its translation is CASSLASGVSTEAFF.